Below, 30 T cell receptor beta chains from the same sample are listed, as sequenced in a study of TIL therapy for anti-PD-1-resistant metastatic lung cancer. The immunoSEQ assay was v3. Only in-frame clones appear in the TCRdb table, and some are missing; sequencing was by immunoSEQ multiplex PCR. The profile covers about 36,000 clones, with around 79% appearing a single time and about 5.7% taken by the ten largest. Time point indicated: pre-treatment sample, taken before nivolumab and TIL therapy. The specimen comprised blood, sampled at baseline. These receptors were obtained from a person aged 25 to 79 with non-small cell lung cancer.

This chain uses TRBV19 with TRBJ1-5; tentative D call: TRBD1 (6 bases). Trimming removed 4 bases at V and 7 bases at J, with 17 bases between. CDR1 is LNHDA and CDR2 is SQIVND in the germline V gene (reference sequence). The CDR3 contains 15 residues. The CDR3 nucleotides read TGTGCCAGTAGTAGGGGAGAGACAGGCGGGCAGCCCCAGCATTTT. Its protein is CASSRGETGGQPQHF. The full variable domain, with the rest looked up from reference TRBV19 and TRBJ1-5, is DGGITQSPKYLFRKEGQNVTLSCEQNLNHDAMYWYRQDPGQGLRLIYYSQIVNDFQKGDIAEGYSVSREKKESFPLTVTSAQKNPTAFYLCASSRGETGGQPQHFGDGTRLSIL.

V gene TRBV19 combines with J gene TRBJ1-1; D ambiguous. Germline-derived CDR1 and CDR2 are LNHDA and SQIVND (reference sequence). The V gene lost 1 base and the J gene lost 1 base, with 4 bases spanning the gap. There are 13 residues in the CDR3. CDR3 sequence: CASSIAANTEAFF. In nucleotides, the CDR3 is TGTGCCAGTAGTATAGCCGCGAACACTGAAGCTTTCTTT.

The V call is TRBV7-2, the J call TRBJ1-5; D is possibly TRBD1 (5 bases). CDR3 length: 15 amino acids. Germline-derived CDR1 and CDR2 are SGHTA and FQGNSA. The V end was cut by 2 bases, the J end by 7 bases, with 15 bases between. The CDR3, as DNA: TGTGCCAGCAGCTTAATTAGCAAGGGGCGGCAGCCCCAGCATTTT. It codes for CASSLISKGRQPQHF.

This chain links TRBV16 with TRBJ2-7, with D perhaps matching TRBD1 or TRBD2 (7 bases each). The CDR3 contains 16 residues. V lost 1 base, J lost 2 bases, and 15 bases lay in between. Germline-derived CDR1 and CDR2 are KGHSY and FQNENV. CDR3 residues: CASSQFREGAPYEQYF. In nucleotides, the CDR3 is TGTGCCAGCAGCCAATTTAGGGAGGGGGCCCCCTACGAGCAGTACTTC.

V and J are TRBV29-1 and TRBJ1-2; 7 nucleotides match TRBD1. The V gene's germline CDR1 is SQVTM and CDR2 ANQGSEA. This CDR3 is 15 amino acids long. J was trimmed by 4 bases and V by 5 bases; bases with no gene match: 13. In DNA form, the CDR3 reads TGCAGCGTTTACGGGACAGCCACCAACCCCTATGGCTACACCTTC. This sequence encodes CSVYGTATNPYGYTF.

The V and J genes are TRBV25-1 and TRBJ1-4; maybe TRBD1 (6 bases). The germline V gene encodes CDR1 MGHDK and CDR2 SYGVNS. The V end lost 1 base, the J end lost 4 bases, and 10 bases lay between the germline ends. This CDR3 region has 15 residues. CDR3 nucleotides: TGTGCCAGCAGTGAATCCAGGGGCGTTAATGAAAAACTGTTTTTT. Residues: CASSESRGVNEKLFF.

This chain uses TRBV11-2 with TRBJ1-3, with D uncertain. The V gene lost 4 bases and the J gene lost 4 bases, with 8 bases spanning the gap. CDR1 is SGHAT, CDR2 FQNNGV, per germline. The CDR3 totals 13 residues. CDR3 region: CASSSSGGNTIYF. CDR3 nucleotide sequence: TGTGCCAGCAGCTCGAGTGGGGGAAACACCATATATTTT. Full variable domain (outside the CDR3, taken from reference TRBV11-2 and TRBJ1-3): EAGVAQSPRYKIIEKRQSVAFWCNPISGHATLYWYQQILGQGPKLLIQFQNNGVVDDSQLPKDRFSAERLKGVDSTLKIQPAKLEDSAVYLCASSSSGGNTIYFGEGSWLTVV.

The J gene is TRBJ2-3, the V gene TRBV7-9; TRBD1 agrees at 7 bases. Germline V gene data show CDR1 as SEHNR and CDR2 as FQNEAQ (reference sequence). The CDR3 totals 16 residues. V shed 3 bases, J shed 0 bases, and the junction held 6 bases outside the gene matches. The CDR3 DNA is TGTGCCAGCAGCTTGGAGTTGACAGGGAGCACAGATACGCAGTATTTT. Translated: CASSLELTGSTDTQYF.

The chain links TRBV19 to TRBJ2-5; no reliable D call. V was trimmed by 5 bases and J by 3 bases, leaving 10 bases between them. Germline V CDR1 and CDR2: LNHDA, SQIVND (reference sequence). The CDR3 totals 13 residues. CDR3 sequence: CASSSTQKETQYF. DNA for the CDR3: TGTGCCAGTAGTTCGACACAGAAAGAGACCCAGTACTTC.

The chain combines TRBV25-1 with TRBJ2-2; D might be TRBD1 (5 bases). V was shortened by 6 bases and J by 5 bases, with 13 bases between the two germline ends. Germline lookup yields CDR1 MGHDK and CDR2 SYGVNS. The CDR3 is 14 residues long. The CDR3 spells CASRMDTRTGELFF. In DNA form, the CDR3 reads TGTGCCAGCAGGATGGACACCCGAACCGGGGAGCTGTTTTTT.

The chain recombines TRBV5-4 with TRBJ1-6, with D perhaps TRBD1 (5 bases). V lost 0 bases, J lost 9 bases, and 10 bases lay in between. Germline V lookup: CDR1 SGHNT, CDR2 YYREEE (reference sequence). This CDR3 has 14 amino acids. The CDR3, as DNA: TGTGCCAGCAGCTTGGGGCAGGGCAGTTCACCCCTCCACTTT. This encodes CASSLGQGSSPLHF.

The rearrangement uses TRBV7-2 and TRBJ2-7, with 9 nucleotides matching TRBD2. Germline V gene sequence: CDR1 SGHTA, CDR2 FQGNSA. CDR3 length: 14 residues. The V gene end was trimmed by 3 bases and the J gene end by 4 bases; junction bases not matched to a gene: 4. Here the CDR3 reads CASSFGGRVYEQYF. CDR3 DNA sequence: TGTGCCAGCAGCTTCGGCGGGAGGGTTTACGAGCAGTACTTC.

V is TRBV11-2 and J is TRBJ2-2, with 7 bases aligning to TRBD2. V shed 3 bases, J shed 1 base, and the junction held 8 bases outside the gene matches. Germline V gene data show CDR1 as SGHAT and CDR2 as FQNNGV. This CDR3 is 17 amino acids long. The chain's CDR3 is CASSFPPAGKNTGELFF. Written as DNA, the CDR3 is TGTGCCAGCAGCTTTCCCCCAGCGGGGAAGAACACCGGGGAGCTGTTTTTT.

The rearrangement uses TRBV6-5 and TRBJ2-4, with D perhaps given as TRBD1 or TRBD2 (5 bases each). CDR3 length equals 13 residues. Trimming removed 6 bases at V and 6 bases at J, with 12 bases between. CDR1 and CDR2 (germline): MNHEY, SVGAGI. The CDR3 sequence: CASSRDGINIQYF. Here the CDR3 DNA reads TGTGCCAGCAGCCGGGACGGAATAAACATTCAGTACTTC.

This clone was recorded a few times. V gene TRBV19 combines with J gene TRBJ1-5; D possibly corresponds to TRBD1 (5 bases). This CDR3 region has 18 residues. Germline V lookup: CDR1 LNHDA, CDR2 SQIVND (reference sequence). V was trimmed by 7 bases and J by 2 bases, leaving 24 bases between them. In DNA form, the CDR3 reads TGTGCCAGTACCTCCCCCCAGGGATTCGGGAGGGGCAATCAGCCCCAGCATTTT. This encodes CASTSPQGFGRGNQPQHF. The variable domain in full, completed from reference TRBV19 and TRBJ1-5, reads DGGITQSPKYLFRKEGQNVTLSCEQNLNHDAMYWYRQDPGQGLRLIYYSQIVNDFQKGDIAEGYSVSREKKESFPLTVTSAQKNPTAFYLCASTSPQGFGRGNQPQHFGDGTRLSIL.

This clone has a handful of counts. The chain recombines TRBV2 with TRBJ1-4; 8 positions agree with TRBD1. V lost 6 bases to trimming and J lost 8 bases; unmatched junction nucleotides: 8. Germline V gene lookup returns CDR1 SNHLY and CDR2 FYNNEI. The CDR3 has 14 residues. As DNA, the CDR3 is TGTGCCAGCAGGGTAACAGGGGGGAGAGAAAAACTGTTTTTT. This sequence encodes CASRVTGGREKLFF.

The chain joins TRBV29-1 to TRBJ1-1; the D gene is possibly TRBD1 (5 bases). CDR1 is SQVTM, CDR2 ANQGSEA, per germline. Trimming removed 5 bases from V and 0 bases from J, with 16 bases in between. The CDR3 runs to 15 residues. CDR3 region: CSVPVGARMNTEAFF. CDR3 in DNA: TGCAGCGTTCCTGTTGGGGCAAGGATGAACACTGAAGCTTTCTTT. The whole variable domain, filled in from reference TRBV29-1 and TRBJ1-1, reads SAVISQKPSRDICQRGTSLTIQCQVDSQVTMMFWYRQQPGQSLTLIATANQGSEATYESGFVIDKFPISRPNLTFSTLTVSNMSPEDSSIYLCSVPVGARMNTEAFFGQGTRLTVV.

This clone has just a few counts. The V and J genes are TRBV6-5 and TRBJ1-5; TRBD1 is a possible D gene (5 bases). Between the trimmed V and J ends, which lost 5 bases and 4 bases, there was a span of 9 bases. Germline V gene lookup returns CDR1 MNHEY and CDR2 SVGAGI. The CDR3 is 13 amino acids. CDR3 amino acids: CASSEQDNQPQHF. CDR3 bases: TGTGCCAGCAGTGAACAGGATAATCAGCCCCAGCATTTT.

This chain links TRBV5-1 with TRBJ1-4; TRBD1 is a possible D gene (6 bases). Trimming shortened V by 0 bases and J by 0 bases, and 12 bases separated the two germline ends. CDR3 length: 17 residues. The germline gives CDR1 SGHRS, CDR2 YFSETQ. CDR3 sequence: CASSLASQGPTNEKLFF. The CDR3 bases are TGCGCCAGCAGCTTGGCCTCGCAGGGGCCAACTAATGAAAAACTGTTTTTT.

CDR3 nucleotide sequence: TGTGCCAGTATACGGGGAACTGGAAACACCATATATTTT. This gives the protein CASIRGTGNTIYF. The rearrangement joins TRBV19 to TRBJ1-3, with unresolved D. The germline gives CDR1 LNHDA, CDR2 SQIVND (reference sequence). Between the trimmed V and J ends, which lost 7 bases and 2 bases, there was a span of 9 bases. This CDR3 has 13 amino acids.

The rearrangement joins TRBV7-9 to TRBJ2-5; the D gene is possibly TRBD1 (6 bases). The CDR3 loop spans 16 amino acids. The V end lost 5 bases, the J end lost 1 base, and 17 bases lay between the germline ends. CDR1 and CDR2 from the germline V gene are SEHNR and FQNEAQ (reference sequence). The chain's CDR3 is CASSPRGGRPQETQYF. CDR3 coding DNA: TGTGCCAGCAGCCCCAGGGGCGGGCGTCCCCAAGAGACCCAGTACTTC.

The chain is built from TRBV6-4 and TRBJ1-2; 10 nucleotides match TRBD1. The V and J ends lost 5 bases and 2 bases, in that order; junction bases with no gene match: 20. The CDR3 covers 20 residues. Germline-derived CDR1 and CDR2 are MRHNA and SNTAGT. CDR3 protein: CASSPRGRTDRGHPNYGYTF. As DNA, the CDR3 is TGTGCCAGCAGTCCCCGAGGTCGCACCGACAGGGGGCATCCAAACTATGGCTACACCTTC.

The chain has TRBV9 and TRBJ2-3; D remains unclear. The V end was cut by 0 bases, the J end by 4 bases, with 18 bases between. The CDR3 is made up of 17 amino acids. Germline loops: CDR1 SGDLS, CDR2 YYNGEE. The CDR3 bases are TGTGCCAGCAGCGTAGACGTGTTAAGGGCCGGTGCAGATACGCAGTATTTT. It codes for CASSVDVLRAGADTQYF.

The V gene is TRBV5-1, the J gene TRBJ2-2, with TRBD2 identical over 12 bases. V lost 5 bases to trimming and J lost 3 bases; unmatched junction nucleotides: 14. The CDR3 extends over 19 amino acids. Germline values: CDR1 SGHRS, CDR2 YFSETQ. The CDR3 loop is CASRGTGTSGSIDTGELFF. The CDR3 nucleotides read TGCGCCAGCAGGGGCACCGGGACTAGCGGGTCCATAGACACCGGGGAGCTGTTTTTT.

The CDR3 region has the DNA TGTGCCAGCAGTTTGATCGGGGTAGGGGGTAGCAATCAGCCCCAGCATTTT. Protein product: CASSLIGVGGSNQPQHF. This chain connects TRBV27 to TRBJ1-5, with a weak D call TRBD1 (6 bases). The CDR3 length is 17 residues. Looked up from germline, CDR1 is MNHEY and CDR2 is SMNVEV (reference sequence). V was shortened by 3 bases and J by 0 bases, with 15 bases between the two germline ends.

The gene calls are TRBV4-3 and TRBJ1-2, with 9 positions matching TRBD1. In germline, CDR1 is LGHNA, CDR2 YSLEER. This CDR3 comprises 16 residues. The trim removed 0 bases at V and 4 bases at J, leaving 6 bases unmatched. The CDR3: CASSQEGTGFPYGYTF. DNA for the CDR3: TGCGCCAGCAGCCAAGAGGGGACAGGGTTTCCCTATGGCTACACCTTC.

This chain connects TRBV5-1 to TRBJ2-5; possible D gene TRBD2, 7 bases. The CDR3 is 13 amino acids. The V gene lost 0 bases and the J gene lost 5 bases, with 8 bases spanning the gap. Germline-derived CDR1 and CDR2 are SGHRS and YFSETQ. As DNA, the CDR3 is TGCGCCAGCAGCTTGGAGGGGGGGGAGACCCAGTACTTC. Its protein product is CASSLEGGETQYF.

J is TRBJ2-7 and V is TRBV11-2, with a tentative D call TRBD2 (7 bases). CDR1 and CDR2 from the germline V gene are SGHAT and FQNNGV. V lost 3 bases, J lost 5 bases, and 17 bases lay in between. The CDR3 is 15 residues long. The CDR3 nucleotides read TGTGCCAGCAGCTTGGTTTCGGGGGGCGTAAACGAGCAGTACTTC. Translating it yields CASSLVSGGVNEQYF. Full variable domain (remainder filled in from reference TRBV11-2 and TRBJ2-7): EAGVAQSPRYKIIEKRQSVAFWCNPISGHATLYWYQQILGQGPKLLIQFQNNGVVDDSQLPKDRFSAERLKGVDSTLKIQPAKLEDSAVYLCASSLVSGGVNEQYFGPGTRLTVT.

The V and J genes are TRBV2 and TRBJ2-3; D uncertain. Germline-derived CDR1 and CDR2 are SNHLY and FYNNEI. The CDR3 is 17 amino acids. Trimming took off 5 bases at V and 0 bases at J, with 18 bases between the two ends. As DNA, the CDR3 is TGTGCCAGCAGTTACTCGTTCGACTGGTCTAGCACAGATACGCAGTATTTT. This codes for CASSYSFDWSSTDTQYF. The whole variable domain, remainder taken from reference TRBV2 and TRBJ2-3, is EPEVTQTPSHQVTQMGQEVILRCVPISNHLYFYWYRQILGQKVEFLVSFYNNEISEKSEIFDDQFSVERPDGSNFTLKIRSTKLEDSAMYFCASSYSFDWSSTDTQYFGPGTRLTVL.

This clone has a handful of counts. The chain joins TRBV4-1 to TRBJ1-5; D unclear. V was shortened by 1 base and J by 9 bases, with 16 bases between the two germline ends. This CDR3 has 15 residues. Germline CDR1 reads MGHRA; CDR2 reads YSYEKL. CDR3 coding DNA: TGCGCCAGCAGCCAAGTCGTAAAGTCGTGGTGGCCCCAGCATTTT. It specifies CASSQVVKSWWPQHF.